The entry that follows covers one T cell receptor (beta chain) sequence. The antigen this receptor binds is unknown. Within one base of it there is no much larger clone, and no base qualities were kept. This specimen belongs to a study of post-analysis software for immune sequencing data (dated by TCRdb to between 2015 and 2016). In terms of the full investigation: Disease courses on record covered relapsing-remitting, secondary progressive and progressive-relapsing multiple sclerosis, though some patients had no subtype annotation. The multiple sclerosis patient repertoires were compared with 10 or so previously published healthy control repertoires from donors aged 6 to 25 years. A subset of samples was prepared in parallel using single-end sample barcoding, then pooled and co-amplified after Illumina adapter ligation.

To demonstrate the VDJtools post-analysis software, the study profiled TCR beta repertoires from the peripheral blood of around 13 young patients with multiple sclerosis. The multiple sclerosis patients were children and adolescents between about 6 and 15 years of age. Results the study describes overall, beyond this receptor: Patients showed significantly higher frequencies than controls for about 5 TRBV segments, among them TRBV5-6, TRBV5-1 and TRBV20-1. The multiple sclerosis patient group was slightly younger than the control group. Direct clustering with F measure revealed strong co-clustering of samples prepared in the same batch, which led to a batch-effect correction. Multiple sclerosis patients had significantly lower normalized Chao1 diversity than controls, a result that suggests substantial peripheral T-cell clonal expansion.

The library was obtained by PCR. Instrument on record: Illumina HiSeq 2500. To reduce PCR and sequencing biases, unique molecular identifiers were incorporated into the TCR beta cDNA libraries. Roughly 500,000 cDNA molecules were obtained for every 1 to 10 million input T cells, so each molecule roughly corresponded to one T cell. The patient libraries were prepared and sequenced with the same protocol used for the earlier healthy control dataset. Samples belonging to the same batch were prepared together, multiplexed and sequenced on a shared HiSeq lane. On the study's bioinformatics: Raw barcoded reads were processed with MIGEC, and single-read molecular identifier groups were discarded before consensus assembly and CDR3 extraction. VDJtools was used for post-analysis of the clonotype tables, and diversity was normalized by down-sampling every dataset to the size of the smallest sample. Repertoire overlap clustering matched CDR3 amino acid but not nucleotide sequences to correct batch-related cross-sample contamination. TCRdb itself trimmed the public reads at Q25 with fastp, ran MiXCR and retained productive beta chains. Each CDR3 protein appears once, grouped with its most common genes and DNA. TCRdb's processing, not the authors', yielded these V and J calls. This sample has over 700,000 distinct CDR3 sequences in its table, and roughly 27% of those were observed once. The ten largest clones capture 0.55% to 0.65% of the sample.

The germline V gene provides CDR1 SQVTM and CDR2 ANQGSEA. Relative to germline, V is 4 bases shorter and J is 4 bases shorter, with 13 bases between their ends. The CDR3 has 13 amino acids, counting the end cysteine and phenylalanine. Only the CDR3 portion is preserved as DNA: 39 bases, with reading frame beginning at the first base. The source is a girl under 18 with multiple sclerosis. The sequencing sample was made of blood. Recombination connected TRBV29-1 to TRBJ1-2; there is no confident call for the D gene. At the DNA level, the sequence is TGCAGCGTTGGGTCTTCAGATATCTATGGCTACACCTTC. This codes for CSVGSSDIYGYTF.